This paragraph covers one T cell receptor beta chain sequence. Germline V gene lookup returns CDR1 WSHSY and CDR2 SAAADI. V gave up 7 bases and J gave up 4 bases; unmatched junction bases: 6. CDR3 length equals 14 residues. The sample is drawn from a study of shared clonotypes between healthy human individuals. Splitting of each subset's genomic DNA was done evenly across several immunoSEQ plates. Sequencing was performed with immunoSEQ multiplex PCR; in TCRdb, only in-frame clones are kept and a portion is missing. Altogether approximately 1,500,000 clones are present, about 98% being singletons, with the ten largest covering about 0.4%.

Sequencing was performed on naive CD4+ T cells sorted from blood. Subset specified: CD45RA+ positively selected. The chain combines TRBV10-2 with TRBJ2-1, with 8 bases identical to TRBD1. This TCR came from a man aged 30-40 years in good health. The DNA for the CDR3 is TGCGCCAGCAATACAGACAGGGGATACAATGAGCAGTTCTTC. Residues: CASNTDRGYNEQFF.